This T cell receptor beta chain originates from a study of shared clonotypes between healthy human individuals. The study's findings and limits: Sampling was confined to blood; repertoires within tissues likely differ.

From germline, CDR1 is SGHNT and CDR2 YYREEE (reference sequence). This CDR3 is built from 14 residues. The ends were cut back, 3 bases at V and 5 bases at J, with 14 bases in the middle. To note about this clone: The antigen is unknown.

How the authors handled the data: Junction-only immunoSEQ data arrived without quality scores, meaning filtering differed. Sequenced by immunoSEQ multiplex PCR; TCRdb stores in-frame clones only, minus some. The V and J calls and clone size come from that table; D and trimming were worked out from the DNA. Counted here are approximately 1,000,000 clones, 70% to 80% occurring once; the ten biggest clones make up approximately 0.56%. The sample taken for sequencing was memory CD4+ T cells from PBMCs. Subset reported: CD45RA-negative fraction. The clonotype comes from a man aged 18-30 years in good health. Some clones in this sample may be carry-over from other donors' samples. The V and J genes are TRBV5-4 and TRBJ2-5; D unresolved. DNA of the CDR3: TGTGCCAGCAGCTCCGGGCCCCTCGGGGAGACCCAGTACTTC. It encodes CASSSGPLGETQYF. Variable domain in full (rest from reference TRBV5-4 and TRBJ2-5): ETGVTQSPTHLIKTRGQQVTLRCSSQSGHNTVSWYQQALGQGPQFIFQYYREEENGRGNFPPRFSGLQFPNYSSELNVNALELDDSALYLCASSSGPLGETQYFGPGTRLLVL.